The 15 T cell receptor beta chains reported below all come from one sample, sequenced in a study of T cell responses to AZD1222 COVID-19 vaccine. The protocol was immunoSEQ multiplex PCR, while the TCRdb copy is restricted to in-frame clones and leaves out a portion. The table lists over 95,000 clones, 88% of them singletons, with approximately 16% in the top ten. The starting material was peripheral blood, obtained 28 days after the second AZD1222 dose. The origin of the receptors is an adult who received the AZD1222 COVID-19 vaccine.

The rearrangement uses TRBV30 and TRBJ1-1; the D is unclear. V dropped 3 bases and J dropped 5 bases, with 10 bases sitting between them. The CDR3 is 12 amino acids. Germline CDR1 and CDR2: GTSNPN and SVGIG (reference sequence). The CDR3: CAWRGVGTEAFF. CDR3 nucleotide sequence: TGTGCCTGGAGGGGCGTGGGGACTGAAGCTTTCTTT.

The CDR3 DNA follows: TGTGCCAGCTCACCTATAATCGGCGCTGACTATGGCTACACCTTC. It codes for CASSPIIGADYGYTF. This chain joins TRBV18 and TRBJ1-2; D not resolved. The CDR3 extends over 15 amino acids. Trimming stripped 3 bases from V and 3 bases from J, with 14 bases between. Germline V gene data show CDR1 as KGHSH and CDR2 as LQKENI.

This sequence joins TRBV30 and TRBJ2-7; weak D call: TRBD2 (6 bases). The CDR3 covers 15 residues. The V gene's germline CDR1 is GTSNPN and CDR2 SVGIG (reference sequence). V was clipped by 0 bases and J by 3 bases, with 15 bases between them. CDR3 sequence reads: CAWSVRWGVDYEQYF. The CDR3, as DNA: TGTGCCTGGAGTGTACGATGGGGGGTGGACTACGAGCAGTACTTC.

The CDR3 loop reads CASRSSGTYEQYF. The CDR3 bases are TGTGCCAGCCGATCTAGCGGAACCTACGAGCAGTACTTC. The rearrangement joins TRBV28 to TRBJ2-7; 7 positions agree with TRBD2. The ends lost 8 bases at V and 2 bases at J; junction bases unmatched: 6. Germline-derived CDR1 and CDR2 are MDHEN and SYDVKM. The CDR3 length is 13 residues.

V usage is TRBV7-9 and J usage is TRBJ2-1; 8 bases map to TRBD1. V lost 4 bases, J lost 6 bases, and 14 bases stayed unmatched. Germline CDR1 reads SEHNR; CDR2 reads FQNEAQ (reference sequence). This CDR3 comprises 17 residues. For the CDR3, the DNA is TGTGCCAGCAGCTCGCCCCGACCGACAGGGGCCCCCAATGAGCAGTTCTTC. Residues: CASSSPRPTGAPNEQFF.

CDR3 nucleotide sequence: TGTGCCATCAGGGTGGGACAGGATGATGAAGCTTTCTTT. It codes for CAIRVGQDDEAFF. The chain is built from TRBV10-3 and TRBJ1-1, with TRBD1 matching 8 bases. The CDR3 has 13 residues. Germline values: CDR1 ENHRY, CDR2 SYGVKD. J lost 7 bases, V lost 6 bases, and 7 bases had no gene match.

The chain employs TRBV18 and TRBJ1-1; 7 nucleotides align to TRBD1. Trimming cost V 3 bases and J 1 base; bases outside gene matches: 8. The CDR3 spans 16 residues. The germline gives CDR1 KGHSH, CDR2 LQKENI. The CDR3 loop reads CASSPLYGTENTEAFF. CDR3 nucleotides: TGTGCCAGCTCACCTCTGTACGGGACAGAGAACACTGAAGCTTTCTTT.

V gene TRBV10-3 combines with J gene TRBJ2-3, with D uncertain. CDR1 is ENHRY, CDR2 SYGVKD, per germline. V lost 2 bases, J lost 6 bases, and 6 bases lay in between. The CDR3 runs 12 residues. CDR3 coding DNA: TGTGCCATCAGTGAGGCACAGGATACGCAGTATTTT. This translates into CAISEAQDTQYF.

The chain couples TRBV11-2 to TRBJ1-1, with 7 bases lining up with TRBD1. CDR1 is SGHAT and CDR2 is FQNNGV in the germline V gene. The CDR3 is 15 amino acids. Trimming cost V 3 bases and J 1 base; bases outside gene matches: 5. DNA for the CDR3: TGTGCCAGCAGCTTTTCCGGGACAGAGAACACTGAAGCTTTCTTT. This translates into CASSFSGTENTEAFF.

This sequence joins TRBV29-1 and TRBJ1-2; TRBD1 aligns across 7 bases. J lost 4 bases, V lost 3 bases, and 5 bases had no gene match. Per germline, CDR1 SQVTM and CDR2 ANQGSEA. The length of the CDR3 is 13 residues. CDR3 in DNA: TGCAGCGTTGATGGGACAGACTCCTATGGCTACACCTTC. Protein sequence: CSVDGTDSYGYTF.

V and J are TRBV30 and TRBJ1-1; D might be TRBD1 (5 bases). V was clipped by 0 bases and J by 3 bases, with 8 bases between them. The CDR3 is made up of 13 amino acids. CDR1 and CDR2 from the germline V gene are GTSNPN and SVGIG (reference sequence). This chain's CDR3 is CAWSVQGDTEAFF. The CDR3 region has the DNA TGTGCCTGGAGTGTCCAGGGAGACACTGAAGCTTTCTTT.

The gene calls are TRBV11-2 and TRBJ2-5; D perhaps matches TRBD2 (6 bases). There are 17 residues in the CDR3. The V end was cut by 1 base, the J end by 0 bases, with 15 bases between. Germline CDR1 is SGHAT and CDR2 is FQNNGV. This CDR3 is CASSLGSAGRDQETQYF. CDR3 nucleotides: TGTGCCAGCAGCTTAGGGTCGGCGGGAAGGGACCAAGAGACCCAGTACTTC.

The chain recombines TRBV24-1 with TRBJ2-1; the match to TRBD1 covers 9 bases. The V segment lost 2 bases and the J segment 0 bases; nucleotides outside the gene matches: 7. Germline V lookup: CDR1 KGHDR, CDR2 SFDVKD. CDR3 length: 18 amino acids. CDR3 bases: TGTGCCACCAGTGATTCCTTGGGACAGGGATTCTCCTACAATGAGCAGTTCTTC. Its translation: CATSDSLGQGFSYNEQFF.

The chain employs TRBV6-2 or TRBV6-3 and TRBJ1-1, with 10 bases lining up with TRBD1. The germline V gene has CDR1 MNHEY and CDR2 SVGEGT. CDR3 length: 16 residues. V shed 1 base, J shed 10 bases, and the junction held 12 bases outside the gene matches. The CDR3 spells CASSYYPGQGLLGAFF. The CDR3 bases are TGTGCCAGCAGTTACTATCCGGGACAGGGGTTGCTGGGAGCTTTCTTT.

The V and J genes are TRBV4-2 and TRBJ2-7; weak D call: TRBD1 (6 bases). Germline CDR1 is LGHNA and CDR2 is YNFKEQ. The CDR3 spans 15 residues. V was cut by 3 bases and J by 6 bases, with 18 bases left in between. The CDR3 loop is CASSQQNGRGGEQYF. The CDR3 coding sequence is TGTGCCAGCAGCCAGCAGAACGGCCGAGGGGGCGAGCAGTACTTC.